What follows are 16 T cell receptor beta chains derived from one specimen sequenced in a study of post-analysis software for immune sequencing data. Each TCR beta cDNA library carried unique molecular identifiers. One entry per CDR3 protein results from TCRdb running MiXCR on the PCR reads. The sample contains around 150,000 distinct CDR3 sequences, around 36% of which appear only once. The sample in question was blood, obtained after autologous hematopoietic stem cell transplantation. The receptors here all came from a girl aged 10 to 17 with multiple sclerosis.

This clonotype was detected many times. The chain employs TRBV6-5 and TRBJ2-3; no definite D call. CDR1 and CDR2 from the germline V gene are MNHEY and SVGAGI. CDR3 length: 16 amino acids. V lost 2 bases and J lost 1, with 13 bases in between. CDR3 sequence reads: CASSYGMGIGTDTQYF. The CDR3 DNA reads as TGTGCCAGCAGTTACGGGATGGGGATTGGCACAGATACGCAGTATTTT.

This clonotype was seen only a few times. This rearrangement joins TRBV7-2 to TRBJ2-5, with D tentatively TRBD2 (6 bases). Trimming stripped 5 bases from V and 3 bases from J, with 16 bases between. Germline V lookup: CDR1 SGHTA, CDR2 FQGNSA. The CDR3 has 15 amino acids. Here the CDR3 DNA reads TGTGCCAGCAGCACCAGGGACTGGCCAAAAGAGACCCAGTACTTC. Translation gives CASSTRDWPKETQYF.

J is TRBJ1-2 and V is TRBV12-5, with TRBD1 as a possible D gene (5 bases). CDR1 LGHNT and CDR2 FRNRAP come from the germline V gene. V shed 3 bases and J shed 4 bases, with 12 bases lying between them. The CDR3 runs 14 residues. The CDR3 DNA sequence: TGTGCTAGTGGTTTTGCCCAGGGCGGCTATGGCTACACCTTC. Its protein is CASGFAQGGYGYTF.

The chain carries TRBV11-2 and TRBJ1-4; D ambiguous. Per the germline V gene, CDR1 is SGHAT and CDR2 is FQNNGV. The CDR3 contains 13 residues. Trimming took 6 bases from V and 8 from J, leaving 13 bases between them. The CDR3 spells CASRPPGNEKLFF. CDR3 bases: TGTGCCAGCAGGCCCCCGGGGAACGAAAAACTGTTTTTT.

This clonotype was seen many times. The chain recombines TRBV12-3 or TRBV12-4 with TRBJ1-1, with D possibly matching TRBD1 (5 bases). This CDR3 comprises 16 residues. Trimming pared 7 bases from V and 4 bases from J, leaving 22 bases between. For the CDR3, the DNA is TGTGCCAGCATTCCTAGCGGGCGGGGACTCGGCACTGAAGCTTTCTTT. This translates into CASIPSGRGLGTEAFF.

This clonotype was recorded a few times. The chain has TRBV7-2 and TRBJ2-4; 8 positions match TRBD1. This CDR3 is 19 amino acids long. V lost 3 bases, J lost 1 base, and 14 bases stayed unmatched. Looked up from germline, CDR1 is SGHTA and CDR2 is FQGNSA. CDR3 nucleotides: TGTGCCAGCAGCTTCCCGGCTCCCAGGGGGCAGGGGGCCAAAAACATTCAGTACTTC. This gives the protein CASSFPAPRGQGAKNIQYF.

The chain links TRBV20-1 to TRBJ1-2; the match to TRBD1 covers 9 bases. V gave up 6 bases and J gave up 7 bases; unmatched junction bases: 9. Germline lookup yields CDR1 DFQATT and CDR2 SNEGSKA (reference sequence). This CDR3 contains 13 residues. The CDR3: CSASKDRGIGYTF. The CDR3 nucleotides read TGCAGTGCCAGCAAGGACAGGGGAATTGGCTACACCTTC.

For this clonotype: At one end the junction does not follow the germline gene, possibly because of a read error. The genes are TRBV6-1 and TRBJ2-5; TRBD2 matches 9 bases. The end of the DNA is better explained by TRBJ2-7, so the J call may be wrong. The CDR3 is 19 amino acids. The germline gives CDR1 MNHNS, CDR2 SASEGT. The DNA for the CDR3 is TGTGTCAGCAGTGAAAGCCCCTGGGGGACTAGCAGGAGGGCCTACGAGCAGTACTTC. Translating gives CVSSESPWGTSRRAYEQYF.

This chain joins TRBV20-1 and TRBJ1-2; TRBD1 is a possible D gene (6 bases). The germline V and J ends were trimmed by 6 bases and 1 base, with 18 bases remaining between them. The CDR3 totals 15 residues. CDR1 and CDR2 (germline): DFQATT, SNEGSKA (reference sequence). The CDR3, as DNA: TGCAGTGCCGCTAGAAGGACAGTCCTTAACTATGGCTACACCTTC. Protein: CSAARRTVLNYGYTF.

The V call is TRBV12-3 or TRBV12-4, the J call TRBJ2-3, with 9 bases identical to TRBD2. J lost 0 bases, V lost 6 bases, and 13 bases had no gene match. This CDR3 comprises 18 residues. The CDR3 DNA is TGTGCCAGCAGCCAAACTAGCGGGCTAATAGTGAGCACAGATACGCAGTATTTT. This codes for CASSQTSGLIVSTDTQYF.

In its sample, this clonotype was seen once. This chain uses TRBV6-1 with TRBJ2-3, with 7 bases fitting TRBD2. The CDR3 totals 16 residues. Germline V lookup: CDR1 MNHNS, CDR2 SASEGT. The V segment lost 2 bases and the J segment 4 bases; nucleotides outside the gene matches: 9. DNA of the CDR3: TGTGCCAGCAGTGAATCTGGCGGGAGAGGATCAGATACGCAGTATTTT. Translating it yields CASSESGGRGSDTQYF.

This clonotype has just one count. This sequence joins TRBV29-1 and TRBJ2-4; 9 bases line up with TRBD1. The DNA end favors TRBJ2-5, so the J call may be wrong. The CDR3 runs 17 residues. Germline V gene sequence: CDR1 SQVTM, CDR2 ANQGSEA. The DNA of the CDR3 is TGCAGCGTGGTAATTTGTGACCGGGACAGGGTCCAAGAGACCCAGTACTTC. It specifies CSVVICDRDRVQETQYF.

V gene TRBV11-2 combines with J gene TRBJ2-1; D may be TRBD2 (6 bases). Germline lookup yields CDR1 SGHAT and CDR2 FQNNGV. The CDR3 contains 16 residues. Deletions cut 5 bases from V and 1 base from J, with 15 bases between. The CDR3 spells CASSVTGGWSYNEQFF. The CDR3, as DNA: TGTGCCAGCAGCGTCACCGGGGGTTGGTCCTACAATGAGCAGTTCTTC.

This clonotype was seen more than once but under ten times. The V call is TRBV4-2, the J call TRBJ2-1, with 7 bases that match TRBD1. The ends lost 2 bases at V and 7 bases at J; junction bases unmatched: 11. This CDR3 is 16 amino acids long. CDR1 is LGHNA and CDR2 is YNFKEQ in the germline V gene. CDR3 nucleotides: TGTGCCAGCAGCCAATCGCCGACAGGGTTACAGAATGAGCAGTTCTTC. Translation gives CASSQSPTGLQNEQFF.

This clonotype was counted only a few times. The chain employs TRBV3-1 and TRBJ2-1; 8 nucleotides line up with TRBD2. V lost 1 base and J lost 7; bases outside the gene matches: 6. CDR1 is LGHDT and CDR2 is YNNKEL in the germline V gene (reference sequence). This CDR3 is built from 15 residues. CDR3 loop: CASSQGAGGRNEQFF. In DNA form, the CDR3 reads TGTGCCAGCAGCCAAGGGGCGGGAGGTCGAAATGAGCAGTTCTTC.

This clonotype showed up just a few times. The chain has TRBV7-2 and TRBJ2-3, with TRBD2 matching over 7 bases. Germline V gene sequence: CDR1 SGHTA, CDR2 FQGNSA. This CDR3 contains 14 residues. Written as DNA, the CDR3 is TGTGCGACCTCGGGGGGTCAGGGCACAGATACGCAGTATTTT. It is translated as CATSGGQGTDTQYF.